This TCR beta chain came from a study of shared clonotypes between healthy human individuals. Across the whole study: Per-donor plates numbered three CD4 naive, three CD4 memory, two CD8 naive and one CD8 memory.

The CDR3 is 13 residues long. V was clipped by 5 bases and J by 6 bases; unmatched bases: 3. Looked up from germline, CDR1 is ENHRY and CDR2 is SYGVKD. With respect to this clone: Its cognate antigen is unknown.

Findings of the study overall: With several donors compared, roughly 4.9% of naive CD4 clonotypes were shared.

How the authors handled the data: ImmunoSEQ yielded junction-only sequences lacking quality scores, so filtering differed. Assay used: immunoSEQ multiplex PCR; TCRdb lists only in-frame clones, some missing. V, J and clone size were drawn from that table, and D and trimming were deduced from the DNA. Found here are roughly 2.6 million clones, around nine tenths of them singletons; the top ten hold 0.14%. This chain links TRBV10-3 with TRBJ1-4; 7 bases fit TRBD1. The sequence derives from a man between 18 and 29 years old in good health. The sample consisted of naive CD4+ T cells sorted from blood. Subset meaning: CD45RA+ positively selected. The DNA for the CDR3 is TGTGCCATCAGTACAGGGGCGGATGAAAAACTGTTTTTT. Its protein product is CAISTGADEKLFF.